Listed here are 8 T cell receptor beta chains from one sample, sequenced in a study of cytomegalovirus exposure and HLA in healthy donors. 60 Vbeta and 13 Jbeta primers were used in PCR. Method: immunoSEQ multiplex PCR; TCRdb's copy keeps in-frame clones and lacks some. The sample lists roughly 120,000 clones, approximately 76% occurring once. Sequenced material: PBMCs. Every receptor here comes from a man aged 50 to 60 in good health and CMV-seropositive.

The sample holds a few counts of this clone. The chain employs TRBV4-1 and TRBJ1-2; possible D gene TRBD1, 6 bases. CDR3 length equals 18 residues. The V gene lost 0 bases and the J gene lost 0 bases, with 17 bases spanning the gap. The germline V gene has CDR1 MGHRA and CDR2 YSYEKL. CDR3 loop: CASSQDEGVGESNYGYTF. The CDR3 DNA sequence: TGCGCCAGCAGCCAAGATGAGGGGGTGGGGGAATCTAACTATGGCTACACCTTC.

V usage is TRBV28 and J usage is TRBJ1-5, with TRBD1 identical over 9 bases. The junction had 16 bases not matched to a gene; V was cut back by 5 bases and J by 2 bases. CDR3 size: 19 residues. The germline CDR1 and CDR2 sequences are MDHEN and SYDVKM. Here the CDR3 DNA reads TGTGCCAGCAGTCCAGACCGGGACAGGGTGGGATATGGCAATCAGCCCCAGCATTTT. Amino acids: CASSPDRDRVGYGNQPQHF.

J is TRBJ1-1 and V is TRBV5-1; D is unclear. In germline, CDR1 is SGHRS, CDR2 YFSETQ. Trimming took 0 bases from V and 2 from J, leaving 8 bases between them. The CDR3 has 14 amino acids. For the CDR3, the DNA is TGCGCCAGCAGCTTGGCCAACATTAACACTGAAGCTTTCTTT. Its protein product is CASSLANINTEAFF.

This sequence joins TRBV18 and TRBJ2-5, with TRBD2 identical over 9 bases. CDR1 KGHSH and CDR2 LQKENI come from the germline V gene. The CDR3 consists of 16 residues. J lost 5 bases, V lost 3 bases, and 10 bases had no gene match. CDR3 DNA sequence: TGTGCCAGCTCACCGACAGCGGGAGGACGAGTGGAGACCCAGTACTTC. This encodes CASSPTAGGRVETQYF.

This chain connects TRBV29-1 to TRBJ1-5; D call uncertain. V dropped 4 bases and J dropped 0 bases, with 10 bases sitting between them. The germline V gene has CDR1 SQVTM and CDR2 ANQGSEA. The CDR3 runs 14 residues. Written as DNA, the CDR3 is TGCAGCGTTGCGGTAGCCTATAGCAATCAGCCCCAGCATTTT. The encoded protein is CSVAVAYSNQPQHF.

The sample holds a few counts of this clone. The chain is built from TRBV11-3 and TRBJ2-1, with D maybe TRBD1 (6 bases). Germline loops: CDR1 SGHNT, CDR2 YENEEA. The V and J ends lost 5 bases and 8 bases respectively, with 16 bases between them. This CDR3 has 14 amino acids. The CDR3 sequence is CASSIRDTNHEQFF. The CDR3 DNA reads as TGTGCCAGCAGCATCCGGGACACAAACCATGAGCAGTTCTTC. The full variable domain, with the rest looked up from reference TRBV11-3 and TRBJ2-1, is EAGVVQSPRYKIIEKKQPVAFWCNPISGHNTLYWYLQNLGQGPELLIRYENEEAVDDSQLPKDRFSAERLKGVDSTLKIQPAELGDSAVYLCASSIRDTNHEQFFGPGTRLTVL.

The V and J genes are TRBV9 and TRBJ2-3; 9 positions agree with TRBD2. The germline CDR1 and CDR2 sequences are SGDLS and YYNGEE. Germline trimming cut 5 bases from V and 3 bases from J; bases unmatched to any gene: 7. The CDR3 is 15 residues long. The CDR3 nucleotides are TGTGCCAGCAGTCGAGCGGGAGGAGGGACAGATACGCAGTATTTT. It codes for CASSRAGGGTDTQYF.

The chain couples TRBV5-4 to TRBJ2-3; 14 bases map to TRBD2. V gave up 4 bases and J gave up 6 bases; unmatched junction bases: 7. This CDR3 has 16 residues. Germline V CDR1 and CDR2: SGHNT, YYREEE (reference sequence). CDR3 region: CASSPGTSGSADTQYF. In DNA, the CDR3 is TGTGCCAGCAGCCCCGGGACTAGCGGGAGTGCGGATACGCAGTATTTT.